The next 9 T cell receptor beta chains were all read from a single sample in a study of T cells in Graves' hyperthyroidism and ophthalmopathy. Researchers took RNA transcripts and amplified the TCR beta CDR3 regions from them. An initial round of RT-PCR targeting the TCR CDR3 relied on the HTBI primer set. Using its own MiXCR run on the multiplex PCR reads, TCRdb lists one record per CDR3 protein. Here the sample spans under 400,000 distinct CDR3 sequences, roughly 17% being singletons. The sample taken for sequencing was blood. The receptors stem from a young man with Graves' hyperthyroidism.

J is TRBJ2-1 and V is TRBV10-1; maybe TRBD2 (7 bases). CDR3 length: 14 residues. Germline CDR1 is WNHNN and CDR2 is SYGVQD (reference sequence). The ends were cut back, 3 bases at V and 8 bases at J, with 14 bases in the middle. Here the CDR3 DNA reads TGCGCCAGCAGTGATGGGGGGGGCCGGGATGAGCAGTTCTTC. Translating gives CASSDGGGRDEQFF.

This clonotype was counted ten times or more. The chain is built from TRBV27 and TRBJ1-1; D gene unclear. V dropped 2 bases and J dropped 1 base, with 8 bases sitting between them. CDR3 length: 14 amino acids. From germline, CDR1 is MNHEY and CDR2 SMNVEV (reference sequence). The CDR3 spells CASSLEVGNTEAFF. The CDR3 region has the DNA TGTGCCAGCAGTTTAGAAGTAGGGAACACTGAAGCTTTCTTT.

This clonotype occurred many times. The chain uses TRBV6-1 and TRBJ2-3; tentative D call: TRBD1 (5 bases). Germline CDR1 MNHNS, CDR2 SASEGT. Trimming took off 2 bases at V and 3 bases at J, with 18 bases between the two ends. The CDR3 runs to 17 residues. CDR3 nucleotide sequence: TGTGCCAGCAGTGAACATGGGGCTGTCTTTCCTACAGATACGCAGTATTTT. This sequence encodes CASSEHGAVFPTDTQYF.

The chain recombines TRBV29-1 with TRBJ2-2; a possible D gene is TRBD1 (6 bases). The CDR3 contains 15 residues. The ends were cut back, 0 bases at V and 2 bases at J, with 10 bases in the middle. Germline loops: CDR1 SQVTM, CDR2 ANQGSEA. The CDR3 nucleotides are TGCAGCGTTGAAGATCCCAGGGGCAACACCGGGGAGCTGTTTTTT. Protein product: CSVEDPRGNTGELFF.

Note on this clonotype: A clone one base away is much larger, so this may be a read error. This chain links TRBV7-8 with TRBJ2-1, with D unclear. Germline CDR1 reads SGHVS; CDR2 reads FQNEAQ. V shed 2 bases and J shed 1 base, with 9 bases lying between them. The CDR3 loop spans 15 amino acids. CDR3 nucleotide sequence: TGTGCCAGCAGCTTATATGGGATTTCCTACAATGAGCAGTTCTTC. Residues: CASSLYGISYNEQFF.

This clonotype was found once. The chain employs TRBV11-2 and TRBJ2-5; TRBD2 is a possible D gene (5 bases). CDR1 is SGHAT, CDR2 FQNNGV, per germline. Deletions cut 5 bases from V and 1 base from J, with 14 bases between. The CDR3 totals 15 residues. The CDR3 reads CASSRPWGVQETQYF. As DNA, the CDR3 is TGTGCCAGCAGCCGACCATGGGGAGTCCAAGAGACCCAGTACTTC.

This clonotype was counted only a few times. The chain links TRBV29-1 to TRBJ2-7; 9 bases are a match to TRBD2. The CDR3 is 15 residues long. V was pared by 2 bases and J by 3 bases, with 8 bases of the junction left unmatched. CDR1 and CDR2 (germline): SQVTM, ANQGSEA. The CDR3 loop reads CSVEISGRTHYEQYF. The CDR3 coding sequence is TGCAGCGTTGAAATTAGCGGGAGAACCCACTACGAGCAGTACTTC.

This clonotype was found many times. The chain uses TRBV30 and TRBJ1-2; D is unclear. The germline V gene encodes CDR1 GTSNPN and CDR2 SVGIG (reference sequence). V lost 0 bases and J 8 bases, leaving 10 bases between the germline ends. The CDR3 has 12 amino acids. CDR3 bases: TGTGCCTGGAGTGTCTCCCTCGGCGGCTACACCTTC. This gives the protein CAWSVSLGGYTF. Complete variable domain (other parts from reference TRBV30 and TRBJ1-2): SQTIHQWPATLVQPVGSPLSLECTVEGTSNPNLYWYRQAAGRGLQLLFYSVGIGQISSEVPQNLSASRPQDRQFILSSKKLLLSDSGFYLCAWSVSLGGYTFGSGTRLTVV.

This clonotype was counted a few times. This chain connects TRBV7-2 to TRBJ2-1; no clear D. Germline loops: CDR1 SGHTA, CDR2 FQGNSA. Trimming left V 1 base short and J 3 bases short, with 7 bases between. CDR3 size: 14 residues. The CDR3 loop is CASSLGHNYNEQFF. The CDR3 coding sequence is TGTGCCAGCAGCTTAGGACACAACTACAATGAGCAGTTCTTC.